The text below deals with one TCR beta chain. Antigen: not known. The CDR3 runs 16 residues. Germline V gene data show CDR1 as SGHRS and CDR2 as YFSETQ. The ends lost 0 bases at V and 0 bases at J; junction bases unmatched: 3. This entry comes from a study of T cells in Graves' hyperthyroidism and ophthalmopathy. General study points: Classification by a 13 V-J model distinguished ophthalmopathy from stable hyperthyroidism. Appearing also in blood were most of the thyroid clonotypes expanded above 0.001.

Regions amplified from RNA transcripts were the TCR beta CDR3 regions. First-round RT-PCR with HTBI primers amplified the TCR CDR3 region. Each CDR3 protein gets one entry after TCRdb re-called the multiplex PCR reads with MiXCR. Of under 350,000 distinct CDR3 sequences in the sample, about 17% were seen once. Orbital computed tomography and thyroid ultrasound, together with serum TRAb and thyroxine and clinical symptoms, were used for diagnoses. Extraction of PBMCs used 7.5 to 10 ml of fresh peripheral blood. The sample comprised blood. This chain joins TRBV5-1 and TRBJ1-3, with 7 positions matching TRBD1. The TCR was taken from a woman aged 55-69 years with Graves' ophthalmopathy. The DNA of the CDR3 is TGCGCCAGCAGCTTGGTAGGGGGCGTCTCTGGAAACACCATATATTTT. It yields the protein CASSLVGGVSGNTIYF.